Listed here are 17 T cell receptor beta chains from one sample, sequenced in a study of monozygotic twins with inflammatory bowel disease. Reprocessing the 5' RACE reads, TCRdb reports a single entry for every CDR3 protein and omits DNA. This table lists some 150,000 distinct CDR3 sequences. Sequences were obtained from blood. Receptor source: a human donor with ulcerative colitis or Crohn's disease, or a healthy co-twin of an affected twin (not recorded which).

This sequence joins TRBV5-5 and TRBJ1-1. The length of the CDR3 is 14 residues. In germline, CDR1 is SGHKS, CDR2 YYEKEE (reference sequence). The CDR3 spells CASSLHGGNTEAFF. Looking up the rest from reference TRBV5-5 and TRBJ1-1 gives the full variable domain: DAGVTQSPTHLIKTRGQQVTLRCSPISGHKSVSWYQQVLGQGPQFIFQYYEKEERGRGNFPDRFSARQFPNYSSELNVNALLLGDSALYLCASSLHGGNTEAFFGQGTRLTVV.

The genes are TRBV20-1 and TRBJ1-2; TCRdb's assignment of TRBD1 cannot be checked, as there is no DNA. The CDR3 runs to 12 residues. Per germline, CDR1 DFQATT and CDR2 SNEGSKA (reference sequence). The CDR3 sequence is CSARRPGQGYTF.

The chain links TRBV12-3 or TRBV12-4 to TRBJ1-4; absent DNA, TCRdb's TRBD1 call cannot be checked. This CDR3 is built from 14 residues. This CDR3 reads CASSPGVSNEKLFF.

CDR3 residues: CASSYAPQGPKNIQYF. The J gene is TRBJ2-4, the V gene TRBV6-2 or TRBV6-3; TCRdb's D call of TRBD1 is untestable without DNA. The CDR3 covers 16 residues. CDR1 is MNHEY and CDR2 is SVGEGT in the germline V gene.

The chain carries TRBV5-1 and TRBJ1-1. The CDR3 sequence is 13 residues long. Germline loops: CDR1 SGHRS, CDR2 YFSETQ. The CDR3 sequence is CASSSDVNTEAFF.

This sequence joins TRBV11-2 and TRBJ2-7; TCRdb picks TRBD2, but there is no DNA to check that call. Per germline, CDR1 SGHAT and CDR2 FQNNGV. The CDR3 is made up of 14 amino acids. The CDR3 protein is CASSFGTHTYEQYF.

This sequence joins TRBV12-3 or TRBV12-4 and TRBJ2-5; the D call of TRBD1 rests on TCRdb alone, since no DNA is present to check it. The CDR3 runs to 14 residues. The CDR3 here is CASSLLVGGETQYF.

The V call is TRBV5-1, the J call TRBJ2-3; with no DNA, the TCRdb D assignment of TRBD1 cannot be verified. The CDR3 extends over 15 amino acids. In germline, CDR1 is SGHRS, CDR2 YFSETQ. CDR3 sequence reads: CASSSPVRGRDTQYF.

The rearrangement links TRBV20-1 to TRBJ1-2; TCRdb indicates TRBD1, and absent DNA this call remains unverified. The CDR3 sequence is 16 residues long. Germline loops: CDR1 DFQATT, CDR2 SNEGSKA (reference sequence). The CDR3 is CSARAPGRVYNYGYTF.

The rearrangement uses TRBV20-1 and TRBJ1-6; absent DNA, TCRdb's TRBD1 call cannot be checked. The CDR3 extends over 16 amino acids. Germline V gene lookup returns CDR1 DFQATT and CDR2 SNEGSKA (reference sequence). Here the CDR3 reads CSARRGQSSYNSPLHF.

This chain links TRBV21-1 with TRBJ2-7; TCRdb's D call of TRBD1 is untestable without DNA. TRBV21-1 is shown as a pseudogene. This CDR3 has 15 amino acids. The CDR3 reads CANIRGARGTDEQYF.

This rearrangement joins TRBV6-5 to TRBJ2-6; TCRdb's assignment of TRBD2 cannot be checked, as there is no DNA. The CDR3 covers 17 residues. CDR1 and CDR2 (germline): MNHEY, SVGAGI. The CDR3 region is CASSFVAGNSGANVLTF.

V is TRBV20-1 and J is TRBJ2-1; TCRdb's D call of TRBD1 is untestable without DNA. The CDR3 contains 13 residues. Germline V gives CDR1 DFQATT, CDR2 SNEGSKA (reference sequence). CDR3 residues: CSATTGPNNEQFF.

The chain joins TRBV7-9 to TRBJ1-5. The CDR3 covers 12 residues. Germline CDR1 and CDR2: SEHNR and FQNEAQ (reference sequence). The CDR3: CASSLDNQPQHF.

V usage is TRBV5-1 and J usage is TRBJ2-5; TCRdb calls TRBD2, which cannot be checked without DNA. This CDR3 has 14 amino acids. Germline CDR1 reads SGHRS; CDR2 reads YFSETQ. The CDR3: CASSLAGFQETQYF.

CDR3 in amino acids: CSAPPRGGYREAFF. The chain links TRBV20-1 to TRBJ1-1; absent DNA, TCRdb's TRBD1 call cannot be checked. CDR1 is DFQATT and CDR2 is SNEGSKA in the germline V gene (reference sequence). The CDR3 runs 14 residues.

This rearrangement joins TRBV3-1 to TRBJ1-2; there is no DNA to check the TCRdb D call of TRBD1. Germline lookup yields CDR1 LGHDT and CDR2 YNNKEL (reference sequence). The CDR3 consists of 16 residues. This CDR3 reads CASSQVHRGSNYGYTF.